This T cell receptor (beta chain) originates from a study of cytomegalovirus exposure and HLA in healthy donors. PCR primers comprised 60 Vbeta and 13 Jbeta primers. Using immunoSEQ multiplex PCR, the repertoire was profiled, and TCRdb retains in-frame clones only, with some absent. The data show 100,000 to 150,000 clones, 60% to 85% seen once. Trimming left V 7 bases short and J 0 bases short, with 12 bases between. The CDR3 loop spans 15 amino acids. Germline loops: CDR1 LGHNA, CDR2 YSLEER. This chain joins TRBV4-3 and TRBJ2-2; D perhaps matches TRBD1 (5 bases). The clonotype originates from a young man in good health and CMV-seronegative. The sample taken for sequencing was PBMCs. The chain's CDR3 is CASTVQGSNTGELFF. For the CDR3, the DNA is TGCGCCAGCACCGTCCAGGGCTCGAACACCGGGGAGCTGTTTTTT.